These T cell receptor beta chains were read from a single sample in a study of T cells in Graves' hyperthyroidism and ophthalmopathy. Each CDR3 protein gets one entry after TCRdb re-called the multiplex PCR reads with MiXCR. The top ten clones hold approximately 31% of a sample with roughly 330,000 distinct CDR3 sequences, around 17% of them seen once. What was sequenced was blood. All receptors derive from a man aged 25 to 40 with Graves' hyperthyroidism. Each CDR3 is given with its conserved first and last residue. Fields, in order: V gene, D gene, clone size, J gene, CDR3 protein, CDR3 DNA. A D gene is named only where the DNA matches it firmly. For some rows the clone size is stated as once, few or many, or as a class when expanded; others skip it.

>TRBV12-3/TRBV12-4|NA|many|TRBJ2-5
CASSFSETQYF
TGTGCCAGCAGTTTTAGCGAGACCCAGTACTTC
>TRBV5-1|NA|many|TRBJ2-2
CASSFAGESGELFF
TGCGCCAGCAGCTTCGCAGGGGAATCAGGGGAGCTGTTTTTT
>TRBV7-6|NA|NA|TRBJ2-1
CASGLATYNEQFF
TGTGCCAGCGGGCTAGCGACCTACAATGAGCAGTTCTTC
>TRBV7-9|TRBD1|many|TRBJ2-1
CASSLLTGANNEQFF
TGTGCCAGCAGCTTGCTGACAGGGGCCAACAATGAGCAGTTCTTC
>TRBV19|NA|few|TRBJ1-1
CASSIIWRVGTEAFF
TGTGCCAGTAGTATAATTTGGAGGGTAGGCACTGAAGCTTTCTTT
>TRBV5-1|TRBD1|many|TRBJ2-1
CASSFGQGTYNEQFF
TGCGCCAGCAGCTTTGGACAGGGCACCTACAATGAGCAGTTCTTC
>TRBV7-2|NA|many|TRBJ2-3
CASSFLRGTDTQYF
TGTGCCAGCAGCTTTCTCAGGGGCACAGATACGCAGTATTTT
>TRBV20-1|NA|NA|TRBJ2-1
CSAGGRLGAYNEQFF
TGCAGTGCTGGGGGTAGACTGGGAGCCTACAATGAGCAGTTCTTC
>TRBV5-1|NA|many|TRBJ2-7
CASSLGSGQRYEQYF
TGCGCCAGCAGCTTGGGTAGTGGACAACGCTACGAGCAGTACTTC
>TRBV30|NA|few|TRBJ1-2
CAWSVLGFPIKDSLDYGYTF
TGTGCCTGGAGTGTACTCGGGTTCCCTATCAAGGACAGCCTGGACTATGGCTACACCTTC
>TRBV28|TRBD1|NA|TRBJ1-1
CASSSSGTATEAFF
TGTGCCAGCAGTTCCTCCGGGACAGCTACAGAAGCTTTCTTT
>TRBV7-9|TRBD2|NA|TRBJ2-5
CASSPPGGSETQYF
TGTGCCAGCAGCCCCCCTGGCGGGAGTGAGACCCAGTACTTC
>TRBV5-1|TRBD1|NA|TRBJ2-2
CASSRAGTENTGELLF
TGTGCCAGCAGCAGGGCCGGGACAGAGAACACCGGGGAGCTGCTTTTT
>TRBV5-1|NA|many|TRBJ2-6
CASSLAGPFSGANVLTF
TGCGCCAGCAGCTTGGCCGGGCCATTCTCTGGGGCCAACGTCCTGACTTTC
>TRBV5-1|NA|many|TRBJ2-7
CASATGTATYEQYF
TGCGCCAGCGCGACCGGGACGGCAACCTACGAGCAGTACTTC
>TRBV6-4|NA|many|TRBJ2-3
CASSDGAGGGDTQYF
TGTGCCAGCAGTGATGGAGCGGGCGGCGGTGATACGCAGTATTTT
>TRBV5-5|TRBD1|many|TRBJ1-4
CASSLGGQGGEKLFF
TGTGCCAGCAGCTTGGGGGGACAGGGTGGTGAAAAACTGTTTTTT
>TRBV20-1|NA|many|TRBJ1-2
CSAWGGYGYTF
TGCAGTGCTTGGGGGGGCTATGGCTACACCTTC
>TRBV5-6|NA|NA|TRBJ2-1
CASSLKVTQFF
TGTGCCAGCAGCTTGAAGGTAACGCAGTTCTTC
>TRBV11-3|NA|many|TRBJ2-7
CASSFWTEGEQYF
TGTGCCAGCAGCTTTTGGACAGAGGGCGAGCAGTACTTC
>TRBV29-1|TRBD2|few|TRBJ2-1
CSVVPGTSGTNEQFF
TGCAGCGTTGTTCCTGGGACTAGCGGGACCAATGAGCAGTTCTTC
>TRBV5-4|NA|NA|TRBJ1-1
CASRRDRENTEAFF
TGTGCCAGCAGACGGGATCGGGAGAACACTGAAGCTTTCTTT
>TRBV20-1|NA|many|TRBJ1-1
CSAGIDPNTEAFF
TGCAGTGCTGGGATCGACCCGAACACTGAAGCTTTCTTT
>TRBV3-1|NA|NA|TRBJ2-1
CASSQDAVGNEQFF
TGTGCCAGCAGCCAAGATGCGGTCGGGAATGAGCAGTTCTTC
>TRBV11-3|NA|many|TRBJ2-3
CASSDVRGPWSTDTQYF
TGTGCCAGCAGCGACGTTCGTGGGCCCTGGAGCACAGATACGCAGTATTTT
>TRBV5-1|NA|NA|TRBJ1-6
CASSLIVGGSPLHF
TGCGCCAGCAGCTTGATAGTCGGGGGTTCACCCCTCCACTTT
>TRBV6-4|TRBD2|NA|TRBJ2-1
CASARGRARYNEQFF
TGTGCCAGCGCACGCGGGAGGGCCAGATACAATGAGCAGTTCTTC
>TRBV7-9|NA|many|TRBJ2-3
CASTLEAPDTQYF
TGTGCCAGCACCCTCGAGGCCCCAGATACGCAGTATTTT
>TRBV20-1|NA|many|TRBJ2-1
CSAPRRITEQFF
TGCAGTGCTCCCCGACGGATCACTGAGCAGTTCTTC
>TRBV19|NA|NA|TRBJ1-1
CASSTDLKGPTEAFF
TGTGCCAGTAGTACGGATCTGAAGGGGCCCACTGAAGCTTTCTTT
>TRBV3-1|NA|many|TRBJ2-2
CASSPKRVAANTGELFF
TGTGCCAGCAGCCCCAAGCGGGTGGCCGCCAACACCGGGGAGCTGTTTTTT
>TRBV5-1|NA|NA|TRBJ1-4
CASSLGDSGATNEKLFF
TGCGCCAGCAGCTTGGGGGACTCAGGGGCAACTAATGAAAAACTGTTTTTT
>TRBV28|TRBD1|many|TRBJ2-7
CASSREGTGVYEQYF
TGTGCCAGCAGCCGAGAGGGGACAGGGGTCTACGAGCAGTACTTC
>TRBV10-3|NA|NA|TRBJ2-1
CAISDVPLSEQFF
TGTGCCATCAGTGATGTCCCTTTGAGTGAGCAGTTCTTC
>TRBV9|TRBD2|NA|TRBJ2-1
CASSAPGLAGHNEQFF
TGTGCCAGCAGCGCCCCCGGTCTAGCGGGCCACAATGAGCAGTTCTTC
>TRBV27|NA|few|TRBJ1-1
CASSLTVGGIAEAFF
TGTGCCAGCAGTTTGACAGTAGGGGGGATTGCTGAAGCTTTCTTT
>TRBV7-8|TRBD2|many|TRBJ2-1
CASSFSGRASYNEQFF
TGTGCCAGCAGCTTTAGCGGGAGGGCTTCCTACAATGAGCAGTTCTTC
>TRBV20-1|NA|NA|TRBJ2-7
CSARLSDSYEQYF
TGCAGTGCGCGTCTAAGCGACTCCTACGAGCAGTACTTC
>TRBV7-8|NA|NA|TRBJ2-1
CASFTAGTEQFF
TGTGCCAGCTTTACAGCAGGTACTGAGCAGTTCTTC